These T cell receptor beta chains were read from a single sample in a study of blood T cell repertoires in COVID-19. TCRdb's table, derived via immunoSEQ multiplex PCR, lists solely in-frame clones and lacks some. This sample carries about 210,000 clones, 70% to 90% of them seen once, and the ten largest clones take around 3%. Material for sequencing was peripheral blood. Every receptor here comes from a man between 60 and 75 years old with acute or convalescent COVID-19. Both conserved end residues are part of each CDR3. The D gene is left open where the match is weak. The listing skips clone size in some rows; elsewhere it reads once, few, many or a size class.

.,15,TRBD1,TRBJ1-6,TRBV18,TGTGCCAGCTCACAAACCGGGACAGGGAATTCACCCCTCCACTTT,CASSQTGTGNSPLHF
.,19,TRBD2,TRBJ2-3,TRBV5-1,TGCGCCAGCAGCTTGCGGGTTAGCGGGGGGGCCGGATCCACAGATACGCAGTATTTT,CASSLRVSGGAGSTDTQYF
many,15,.,TRBJ1-5,TRBV19,TGTGCCACCTTTGCGGGGGGTTGGAGCAATCAGCCCCAGCATTTT,CATFAGGWSNQPQHF
.,12,.,TRBJ1-2,TRBV6-4,TGTGCCAGCAGCGGGGACACTAGTGGCTACACCTTC,CASSGDTSGYTF
.,14,.,TRBJ1-1,TRBV30,TGTGCCTGGAGTGCAGGGGCGGGGAACACTGAAGCTTTCTTT,CAWSAGAGNTEAFF
.,14,.,TRBJ1-4,TRBV5-1,TGCGCCAGCAGCTTTTTCGTCAGGGAGGGAAAACTGTTTTTT,CASSFFVREGKLFF
many,18,.,TRBJ1-1,TRBV3-1/TRBV3-2,TGTGCCAGCAGCCAAAACACCCGCCGGGGGGCGGGGACTACTGAAGCTTTCTTT,CASSQNTRRGAGTTEAFF
.,15,.,TRBJ2-7,TRBV7-9,TGTGCCAGCAGCTTACTGATCGGGAGCTCCTACGAGCAGTACTTC,CASSLLIGSSYEQYF
.,14,TRBD1,TRBJ2-7,TRBV27,TGTGCCAGCAGTTTGACAGGGGACTTGTACGAGCAGTACTTC,CASSLTGDLYEQYF
.,15,.,TRBJ2-1,TRBV18,TGTGCCAGCTCACCAAATGGGCCCTCCTACAATGAGCAGTTCTTC,CASSPNGPSYNEQFF
.,16,TRBD2,TRBJ2-5,TRBV27,TGTGCCAGCAGTTCTTCACTAGCGGGGGGGCAAGTCAGGCAGTACTTC,CASSSSLAGGQVRQYF
.,14,TRBD1,TRBJ2-7,TRBV2,TGTGCCCGGGCCGGGACAGGGGCCACCTACGAGCAGTACTTC,CARAGTGATYEQYF
few,18,TRBD2,TRBJ2-2,TRBV28,TGTGCCAGCAGTCCGCAGACTAGCGGGGGGGCCGGCACCGGGGAGCTGTTTTTT,CASSPQTSGGAGTGELFF
.,14,.,TRBJ1-1,TRBV5-1,TGCGCCAGCAGCTTGGACACCCCCCTCCCTGAAGCTTTCTTT,CASSLDTPLPEAFF
once,13,.,TRBJ1-5,TRBV27,TGTGCCAGCAGGTCCGGGAACAATCAGCCCCAGCATTTT,CASRSGNNQPQHF
.,15,TRBD1,TRBJ1-4,TRBV5-4,TGTGCCAGCAGCTCCGGACAGGGAAGGAATGAAAAACTGTTTTTT,CASSSGQGRNEKLFF
.,13,.,TRBJ1-2,TRBV29-1,TGCAGCGTCGGGGGAGGGAAGGACTATGGCTACACCTTC,CSVGGGKDYGYTF
.,14,.,TRBJ2-1,TRBV9,TGTGCCAGCAGCGTGGGGGCGGATACACGGGAGCAGTTCTTC,CASSVGADTREQFF
.,14,TRBD2,TRBJ2-1,TRBV29-1,TGCAGCGTTGTTGTGCGGGGGATGTTCAATGAGCAGTTCTTC,CSVVVRGMFNEQFF
.,13,.,TRBJ1-2,TRBV6-5,TGTGCCAGCAGTCCTGACAGGCTTCATGGCTACACCTTC,CASSPDRLHGYTF
.,16,.,TRBJ2-2,TRBV6-2/TRBV6-3,TGTGCCAGCAGTTACCCCCAGGGCTTCGGCACCGGGGAGCTGTTTTTT,CASSYPQGFGTGELFF
.,14,TRBD2,TRBJ2-3,TRBV4-2,TGTGCCAGCAGCCAATTGACTAGCCCAGATACGCAGTATTTT,CASSQLTSPDTQYF
.,13,.,TRBJ1-1,TRBV5-1,TGCGCCAGCAGCTTGTCGGGGGGAACTGAAGCTTTCTTT,CASSLSGGTEAFF
few,15,TRBD1,TRBJ2-7,TRBV6-1,TGTGCCAGCAGTGAAATAGGACAGGGTCCCTACGAGCAGTACTTC,CASSEIGQGPYEQYF
.,14,TRBD1,TRBJ2-5,TRBV9,TGTGCCAGCAGCGGCGGCAGGGGGCAAGAGACCCAGTACTTC,CASSGGRGQETQYF
.,16,.,TRBJ2-1,TRBV7-2,TGTGCCAGCAGCTCCGATTACACCGGGACCTACAATGAGCAGTTCTTC,CASSSDYTGTYNEQFF
.,18,.,TRBJ1-2,TRBV7-2,TGTGCCAGCAGCTTAGCTTTCCAGGGGACCCAGTCCGGTGTGGGCTACACCTTC,CASSLAFQGTQSGVGYTF
.,15,TRBD2,TRBJ2-5,TRBV5-5,TGTGCCAGCAGCCCCCGGCCTAGCGGACAAGAGACCCAGTACTTC,CASSPRPSGQETQYF
once,14,.,TRBJ1-2,TRBV7-9,TGTGCCAGCAGCTTAGTGGCGGGATCTTATGGCTACACCTTC,CASSLVAGSYGYTF
.,15,.,TRBJ2-7,TRBV2,TGTGCCAGCAGCCAATGGGGAGGGGGGGACTACGAGCAGTACTTC,CASSQWGGGDYEQYF
.,17,TRBD2,TRBJ2-3,TRBV6-2/TRBV6-3,TGTGCCAGCAGTTACAGGAGCGGGGGGCCTAGCACAGATACGCAGTATTTT,CASSYRSGGPSTDTQYF
.,14,.,TRBJ2-3,TRBV6-5,TGTGCCAGCCGCCGGGGAGACCCCACAGATACGCAGTATTTT,CASRRGDPTDTQYF